Each of the 20 T cell receptor beta chains below was sequenced from the same sample in a study of T-cell reconstitution after alpha-beta-depleted transplantation in children. Whole-study findings and limits: After one year, T-cell counts and TCRbeta diversity mostly came from new T cells.

These receptors' antigens are unknown. Library preparation (for TCRbeta) was performed with unique molecular identifiers. TCRdb ran MiXCR on the PCR reads and lists one entry per CDR3 protein. The table lists hundreds of thousands of distinct CDR3 sequences, around 7.3% of them singletons, with 9.1% in the top ten. Sequenced material: peripheral blood, taken 360 days after TCRalphabeta/CD19-depleted stem cell transplant. The receptors originated from a female patient younger than 10 who had a stem cell transplant for Fanconi anemia, so the T cells may come from the graft donor.

The chain carries TRBV7-3 and TRBJ1-1; 7 bases are a match to TRBD1. V shed 5 bases, J shed 6 bases, and the junction held 15 bases outside the gene matches. The CDR3 runs to 16 residues. Germline V gene sequence: CDR1 SGHTA, CDR2 FQGTGA. The CDR3 protein is CASSQDRQRGTAEAFF. The DNA for the CDR3 is TGTGCCAGCAGCCAGGACAGGCAAAGGGGGACTGCTGAAGCTTTCTTT.

This clonotype was recorded many times. The chain has TRBV2 and TRBJ2-1; 10 bases match TRBD2. This CDR3 spans 14 amino acids. Per germline, CDR1 SNHLY and CDR2 FYNNEI. With V trimmed by 8 bases and J by 9 bases, 10 bases remained unmatched. The CDR3 sequence: CASDLSGGATEQFF. The CDR3 DNA sequence: TGTGCCAGCGACCTCAGCGGGGGGGCCACTGAGCAGTTCTTC.

This clonotype was seen a few times. The chain uses TRBV9 and TRBJ2-5; 12 bases align to TRBD2. Germline V CDR1 and CDR2: SGDLS, YYNGEE. Trimming took 6 bases from V and 3 from J; bases not matched to a gene: 3. There are 14 residues in the CDR3. This CDR3 reads CASTRLAGEETQYF. The CDR3 nucleotides are TGTGCCAGCACCCGACTAGCGGGAGAAGAGACCCAGTACTTC.

This clonotype has at least ten counts. The genes are TRBV12-3 or TRBV12-4 and TRBJ2-1, with a possible D match to TRBD1 (6 bases). This CDR3 has 14 residues. The germline V and J ends were trimmed by 1 base and 4 bases, with 8 bases remaining between them. This chain's CDR3 is CASSLGGRYNEQFF. In DNA, the CDR3 is TGTGCCAGCAGTTTAGGGGGGCGGTACAATGAGCAGTTCTTC.

This clonotype has at least ten counts. This chain joins TRBV5-1 and TRBJ1-1, with 9 bases matching TRBD1. The CDR3 extends over 16 amino acids. Germline V gene sequence: CDR1 SGHRS, CDR2 YFSETQ. The V and J ends lost 10 bases and 0 bases, in that order; junction bases with no gene match: 13. CDR3 in DNA: TGCGCCTCGCGCCAACGGGACAGGGTCGTGAACACTGAAGCTTTCTTT. Its translation is CASRQRDRVVNTEAFF.

This clonotype was observed at least ten times. The chain uses TRBV6-1 and TRBJ2-7, with TRBD1 matching 8 bases. The germline V gene encodes CDR1 MNHNS and CDR2 SASEGT. The CDR3 is made up of 14 amino acids. Germline trimming cut 6 bases from V and 3 bases from J; bases unmatched to any gene: 7. The CDR3 DNA reads TGTGCCAGCAGATCCAGGGGGCGCGACTACGAGCAGTACTTC. It codes for CASRSRGRDYEQYF.

The V and J genes are TRBV6-5 and TRBJ2-7; 7 nucleotides align to TRBD2. This CDR3 has 15 residues. V shed 2 bases and J 3 bases; nucleotides not matched to a gene: 7. Germline V lookup: CDR1 MNHEY, CDR2 SVGAGI. This CDR3 is CASSYGSSGYYEQYF. The CDR3, as DNA: TGTGCCAGCAGTTACGGTTCTAGCGGTTACTACGAGCAGTACTTC.

A few counts support this clonotype. The V call is TRBV7-6, the J call TRBJ2-1, with a weak D call TRBD2 (6 bases). V was shortened by 4 bases and J by 0 bases, with 13 bases between the two germline ends. CDR1 is SGHVS, CDR2 FNYEAQ, per germline. The CDR3 runs to 16 residues. The CDR3 is CASSSPTRSSYNEQFF. As DNA, the CDR3 is TGTGCCAGCAGCTCCCCGACTAGGAGCTCCTACAATGAGCAGTTCTTC.

This clonotype was seen many times. The chain combines TRBV9 with TRBJ2-5; no firm D call. The CDR3 has 15 residues. V lost 0 bases and J lost 7, with 16 bases in between. Germline assignment: CDR1 SGDLS and CDR2 YYNGEE. The CDR3 nucleotides read TGTGCCAGCAGCGTAGAACCCCACGACGGAAGGACCCAGTACTTC. It specifies CASSVEPHDGRTQYF.

This clonotype was detected only once. V and J are TRBV14 and TRBJ2-1; TRBD1 is a possible D gene (7 bases). The V gene's germline CDR1 is SGHDN and CDR2 FVKESK. This CDR3 contains 12 residues. Trimming removed 3 bases at V and 9 bases at J, with 9 bases between. The CDR3 is CASSHRGAEQFF. CDR3 DNA: TGTGCCAGCAGCCACAGGGGGGCTGAGCAGTTCTTC.

This clonotype was found many times. The J gene is TRBJ1-1, the V gene TRBV5-1; D not certain. Germline CDR1 and CDR2: SGHRS and YFSETQ. V was clipped by 2 bases and J by 8 bases, with 7 bases between them. CDR3 length equals 11 residues. The CDR3 nucleotides are TGCGCCAGCAGCTTAACGGGCGAAGCTTTCTTT. Translating it yields CASSLTGEAFF.

CDR3 sequence (DNA): TGCGCCAGCAGCTTGGCAGGTAAACTGGGAGGCGAGCAGTACTTC. It translates to CASSLAGKLGGEQYF. The genes are TRBV5-1 and TRBJ2-7; perhaps TRBD2 as D (6 bases). Germline V lookup: CDR1 SGHRS, CDR2 YFSETQ. This CDR3 has 15 residues. Trimming took off 0 bases at V and 6 bases at J, with 16 bases between the two ends.

The J gene is TRBJ2-1, the V gene TRBV4-1; 13 nucleotides agree with TRBD2. Trimming removed 3 bases from V and 3 bases from J; junction bases left unmatched: 5. This CDR3 has 17 amino acids. The germline V gene has CDR1 MGHRA and CDR2 YSYEKL. CDR3 DNA sequence: TGCGCCAGCAGCCACGACGGGACTAGCGGGGACTACAATGAGCAGTTCTTC. As protein: CASSHDGTSGDYNEQFF.

In its sample, this clonotype was seen once. The chain combines TRBV30 with TRBJ1-6, with TRBD1 as a possible D gene (6 bases). The germline V and J ends were trimmed by 2 bases and 5 bases, with 7 bases remaining between them. The germline CDR1 and CDR2 sequences are GTSNPN and SVGIG (reference sequence). The CDR3 length is 13 residues. CDR3 sequence (DNA): TGTGCCTGGAGTTACAGGGATAATTCACCCCTCCACTTT. Residues: CAWSYRDNSPLHF. Full variable domain (missing parts from reference TRBV30 and TRBJ1-6): SQTIHQWPATLVQPVGSPLSLECTVEGTSNPNLYWYRQAAGRGLQLLFYSVGIGQISSEVPQNLSASRPQDRQFILSSKKLLLSDSGFYLCAWSYRDNSPLHFGNGTRLTVT.

This clonotype was recorded many times. The chain recombines TRBV12-3 or TRBV12-4 with TRBJ2-5; tentatively, D is TRBD2 (5 bases). The V gene lost 3 bases and the J gene lost 1 base, with 12 bases spanning the gap. The CDR3 has 15 amino acids. The CDR3 nucleotides are TGTGCCAGCAGTTTGGGCAGACTAATCCAAGAGACCCAGTACTTC. It is translated as CASSLGRLIQETQYF.

This clonotype occurred a few times. V and J are TRBV9 and TRBJ2-7; TRBD2 matches at 9 bases. In germline, CDR1 is SGDLS, CDR2 YYNGEE. The trim removed 3 bases at V and 7 bases at J, leaving 8 bases unmatched. The length of the CDR3 is 14 residues. The CDR3 sequence: CASSARTSDGEQYF. CDR3 sequence (DNA): TGTGCCAGCAGCGCAAGGACTAGCGACGGGGAGCAGTACTTC.

This clonotype appeared many times. The rearrangement links TRBV11-2 to TRBJ2-7; D uncertain. Germline-derived CDR1 and CDR2 are SGHAT and FQNNGV. V lost 1 base, J lost 0 bases, and 10 bases lay in between. The CDR3 extends over 15 amino acids. This CDR3 reads CASSLVSASSYEQYF. The CDR3 coding sequence is TGTGCCAGCAGCTTAGTTTCAGCAAGCTCCTACGAGCAGTACTTC.

This clonotype appeared many times. Written as DNA, the CDR3 is TGTGCCAGCAGCCTCTACCTGAACAGGGGCCTAGAGCCACCCCTCCACTTT. Its translation: CASSLYLNRGLEPPLHF. The genes are TRBV7-9 and TRBJ1-6; TRBD1 agrees at 7 bases. Trimming removed 5 bases from V and 11 bases from J; junction bases left unmatched: 18. The CDR3 length is 17 residues. Germline V gene lookup returns CDR1 SEHNR and CDR2 FQNEAQ (reference sequence). The variable domain in full, with the rest retrieved from reference TRBV7-9 and TRBJ1-6, is DTGVSQNPRHKITKRGQNVTFRCDPISEHNRLYWYRQTLGQGPEFLTYFQNEAQLEKSRLLSDRFSAERPKGSFSTLEIQRTEQGDSAMYLCASSLYLNRGLEPPLHFGNGTRLTVT.

This chain uses TRBV12-3 or TRBV12-4 with TRBJ2-7; tentative D call: TRBD1 (6 bases). CDR3 size: 18 residues. CDR3 bases: TGTACCCGCAGTTCGAGGAAAACAGGGAGATCACCGGTAGGCGAGCAGTACTTC. This gives the protein CTRSSRKTGRSPVGEQYF.

In this sample, this clonotype turned up many times. J is TRBJ2-3 and V is TRBV6-1; 10 nucleotides agree with TRBD2. Trimming cost V 2 bases and J 0 bases; bases outside gene matches: 11. This CDR3 spans 19 amino acids. CDR1 and CDR2 (germline): MNHNS, SASEGT. Written as DNA, the CDR3 is TGTGCCAGCAGTGAAAATAGGCTAGCGGGGGACCTGAGCACAGATACGCAGTATTTT. It yields the protein CASSENRLAGDLSTDTQYF.